This T cell receptor beta chain was captured in a study of blood T cell repertoires in COVID-19. The overall study: Italy, Spain and the United States were the sources of the convalescent and acute COVID-19 samples.

The table lists this clone with a few counts. Profiling relied on immunoSEQ multiplex PCR, and the TCRdb table lists in-frame clones only, not all of them. The sample yields tens of thousands of clones, about 79% seen once. Trimming stripped 1 base from V and 0 bases from J, with 10 bases between. CDR1 and CDR2 (germline): SGHVS, FQNEAQ. The CDR3 runs 16 residues. The chain carries TRBV7-8 and TRBJ1-5; possible D gene TRBD1, 5 bases. The sequence came from a man aged 60-69 years with acute or convalescent COVID-19. Sequenced: peripheral blood. For the CDR3, the DNA is TGTGCCAGCAGCTTAGAGGGGACTGCTAGCAATCAGCCCCAGCATTTT. Translation gives CASSLEGTASNQPQHF.